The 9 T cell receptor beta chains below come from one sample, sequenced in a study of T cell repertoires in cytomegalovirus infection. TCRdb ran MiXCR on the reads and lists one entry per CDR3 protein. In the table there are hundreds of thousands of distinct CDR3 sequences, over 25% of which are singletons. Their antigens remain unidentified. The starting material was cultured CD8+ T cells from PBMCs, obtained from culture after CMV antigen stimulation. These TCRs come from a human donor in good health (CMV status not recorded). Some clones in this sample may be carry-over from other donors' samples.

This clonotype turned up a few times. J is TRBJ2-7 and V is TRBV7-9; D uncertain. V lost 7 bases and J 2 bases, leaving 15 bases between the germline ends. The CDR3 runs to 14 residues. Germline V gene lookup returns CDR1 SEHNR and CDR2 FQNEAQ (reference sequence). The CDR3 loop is CASNKIQEPYEQYF. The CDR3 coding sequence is TGTGCCAGCAACAAGATTCAGGAACCCTACGAGCAGTACTTC.

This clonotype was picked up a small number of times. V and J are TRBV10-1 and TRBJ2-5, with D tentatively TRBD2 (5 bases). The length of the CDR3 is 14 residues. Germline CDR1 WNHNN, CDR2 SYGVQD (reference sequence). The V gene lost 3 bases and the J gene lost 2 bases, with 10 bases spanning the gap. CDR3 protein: CASSDTGNQETQYF. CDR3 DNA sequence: TGCGCCAGCAGTGACACGGGGAATCAAGAGACCCAGTACTTC.

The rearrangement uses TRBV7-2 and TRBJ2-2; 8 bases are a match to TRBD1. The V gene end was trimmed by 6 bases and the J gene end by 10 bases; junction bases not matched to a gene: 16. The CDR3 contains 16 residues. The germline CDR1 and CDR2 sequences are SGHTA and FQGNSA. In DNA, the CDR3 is TGTGCCAGCAGTTATAATCAGGGGGCCCCGGGTGTGGAGCTGTTTTTT. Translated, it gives CASSYNQGAPGVELFF.

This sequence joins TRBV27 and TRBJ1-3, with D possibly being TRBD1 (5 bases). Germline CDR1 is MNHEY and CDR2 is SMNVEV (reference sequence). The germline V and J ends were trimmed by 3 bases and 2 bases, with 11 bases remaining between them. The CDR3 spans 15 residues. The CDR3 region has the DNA TGTGCCAGCAGTTTCCAGGGAGGGCCTGGAAACACCATATATTTT. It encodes CASSFQGGPGNTIYF.

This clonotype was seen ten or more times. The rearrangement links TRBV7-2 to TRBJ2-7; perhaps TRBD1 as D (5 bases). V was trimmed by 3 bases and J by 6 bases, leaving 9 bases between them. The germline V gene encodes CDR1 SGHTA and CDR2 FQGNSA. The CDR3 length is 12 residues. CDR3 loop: CASSFSGREQYV. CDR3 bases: TGTGCCAGCAGCTTTTCAGGGCGCGAGCAGTACGTC.

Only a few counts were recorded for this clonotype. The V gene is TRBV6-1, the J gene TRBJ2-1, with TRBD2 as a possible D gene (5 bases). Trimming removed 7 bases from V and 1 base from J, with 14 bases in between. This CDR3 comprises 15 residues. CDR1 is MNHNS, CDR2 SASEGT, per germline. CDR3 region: CASMRVVPSYNEQFF. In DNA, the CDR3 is TGTGCCAGCATGCGGGTAGTACCTTCCTACAATGAGCAGTTCTTC.

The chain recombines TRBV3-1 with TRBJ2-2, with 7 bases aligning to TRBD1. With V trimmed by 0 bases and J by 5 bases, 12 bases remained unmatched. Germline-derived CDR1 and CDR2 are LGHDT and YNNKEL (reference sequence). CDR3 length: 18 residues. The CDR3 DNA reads TGTGCCAGCAGCCAAGAATATACCGGGACAGCCTGGACCGGGGAGCTGTTTTTT. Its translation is CASSQEYTGTAWTGELFF.

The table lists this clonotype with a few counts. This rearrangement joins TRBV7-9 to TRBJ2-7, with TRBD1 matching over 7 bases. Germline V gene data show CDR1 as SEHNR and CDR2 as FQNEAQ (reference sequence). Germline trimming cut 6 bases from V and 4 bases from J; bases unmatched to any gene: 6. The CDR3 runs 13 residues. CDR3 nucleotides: TGTGCCAGCAGGGGTCAGGGGGAATACGAGCAGTACGTC. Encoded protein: CASRGQGEYEQYV.

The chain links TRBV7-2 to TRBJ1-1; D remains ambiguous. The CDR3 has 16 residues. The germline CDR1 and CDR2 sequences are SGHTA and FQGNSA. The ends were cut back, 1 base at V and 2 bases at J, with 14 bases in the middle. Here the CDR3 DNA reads TGTGCCAGCAGCTTAGATTGGGCTGCGGTTAACACTGAAGCTTTCTTT. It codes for CASSLDWAAVNTEAFF. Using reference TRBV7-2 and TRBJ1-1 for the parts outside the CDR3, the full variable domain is GAGVSQSPSNKVTEKGKDVELRCDPISGHTALYWYRQSLGQGLEFLIYFQGNSAPDKSGLPSDRFSAERTGGSVSTLTIQRTQQEDSAVYLCASSLDWAAVNTEAFFGQGTRLTVV.